Listed below are T cell receptor beta chains from one sample, sequenced in a study of T cells after yellow fever vaccination. A single record per CDR3 protein comes from TCRdb applying MiXCR to the 5' RACE reads. The sample contains 450,000 to 550,000 distinct CDR3 sequences, 21% of which appear only once. Sequencing used PBMCs, obtained more than 20 days after the first yellow fever vaccination. All receptors derive from a man aged 18 to 29 who received the YFV17D yellow fever vaccine. Each CDR3 is given with its conserved first and last residue. The D gene is left open where the match is weak. Where a row states a size, it is once, few, many or the class of an expanded clone; other rows omit it.

V: TRBV5-4
length: 15
size: few
D: .
J: TRBJ1-4
DNA: TGTGCCAGCAGCTTGGAGGTGGGGGCGGAAGAAAAACTGTTTTTT
CDR3: CASSLEVGAEEKLFF

V: TRBV4-2
length: 16
size: .
D: .
J: TRBJ2-1
DNA: TGTGCCAGCAGCCAAGTGACGGGGAGCTCCTACAATGAGCAGTTCTTC
CDR3: CASSQVTGSSYNEQFF

V: TRBV20-1
length: 15
size: .
D: TRBD2
J: TRBJ2-3
DNA: TGCAGTGCTCGGACTAGCGGGGGGCTACCAGATACGCAGTATTTT
CDR3: CSARTSGGLPDTQYF

V: TRBV5-6
length: 13
size: few
D: .
J: TRBJ1-1
DNA: TGTGCCAGCAGCCCGTTGCAGGGAACAGGGGCTTTCTTT
CDR3: CASSPLQGTGAFF

V: TRBV14
length: 15
size: few
D: .
J: TRBJ2-3
DNA: TGTGCCAGCAGCCGTGCCCTGGGGAGGACAGATACGCAGTATTTT
CDR3: CASSRALGRTDTQYF

V: TRBV6-2/TRBV6-3
length: 14
size: few
D: .
J: TRBJ1-2
DNA: TGTGCCAGCAGTTTAGACGGACCCGCCTTCGGCTACACCTTC
CDR3: CASSLDGPAFGYTF

V: TRBV5-1
length: 13
size: few
D: .
J: TRBJ1-2
DNA: TGCGCCAGCGGCGAGGACGGGAACTATGGCTACACCTTC
CDR3: CASGEDGNYGYTF

V: TRBV5-4
length: 15
size: few
D: TRBD2
J: TRBJ2-2
DNA: TGTGCCAGCAGCGCCGGACTAGCAGGGGCCGGGGAGCTGTTTTTT
CDR3: CASSAGLAGAGELFF

V: TRBV5-1
length: 13
size: .
D: .
J: TRBJ2-3
DNA: TGCGCCAGCAGCTTGGGGGATTCAGATACGCAGTATTTT
CDR3: CASSLGDSDTQYF

V: TRBV5-1
length: 13
size: many
D: .
J: TRBJ1-1
DNA: TGCGCCAGCAGCTTGGCAGGGACACCTGAAGCTTTCTTT
CDR3: CASSLAGTPEAFF

V: TRBV7-9
length: 16
size: few
D: .
J: TRBJ2-7
DNA: TGTGCCAGCAGCCTCATTTGGGACGGCCAAAGGTACGAGCAGTACTTC
CDR3: CASSLIWDGQRYEQYF

V: TRBV7-9
length: 13
size: .
D: .
J: TRBJ2-7
DNA: TGTGCCAGCAGCCCCCACGTCGCCTACGAGCAGTACTTC
CDR3: CASSPHVAYEQYF

V: TRBV29-1
length: 12
size: few
D: .
J: TRBJ1-5
DNA: TGCAGCGTTGTGCAGGGCGGTCAGCCCCAGCATTTT
CDR3: CSVVQGGQPQHF

V: TRBV11-2
length: 11
size: .
D: .
J: TRBJ1-3
DNA: TGTGCCAGCAGCCGCCGAGGGGGCATATATTTT
CDR3: CASSRRGGIYF

V: TRBV6-5
length: 15
size: .
D: .
J: TRBJ2-7
DNA: TGTGCCAGCAGTTACTCAGCGCGGGGTTCCTACGAGCAGTACTTC
CDR3: CASSYSARGSYEQYF

V: TRBV7-6
length: 18
size: few
D: .
J: TRBJ1-3
DNA: TGTGCCAGCAGCCATGGGGGGGCTGATTCGAGCTCTGGAAACACCATATATTTT
CDR3: CASSHGGADSSSGNTIYF

V: TRBV9
length: 14
size: .
D: TRBD2
J: TRBJ2-1
DNA: TGTGCCAGCAGCCCTCGACTAGCGGGGGTTGAGCAGTTCTTC
CDR3: CASSPRLAGVEQFF

V: TRBV14
length: 14
size: few
D: .
J: TRBJ2-5
DNA: TGTGCCAGCAGCCATCTAGGGGAGCGGGAGACCCAGTACTTC
CDR3: CASSHLGERETQYF

V: TRBV5-1
length: 17
size: few
D: .
J: TRBJ2-2
DNA: TGCGCCAGCAGCTTGGGCAGGGGCCCCCCCAGAACCGGGGAGCTGTTTTTT
CDR3: CASSLGRGPPRTGELFF

V: TRBV5-1
length: 14
size: .
D: .
J: TRBJ1-6
DNA: TGCGCCAGCAGCACGGGCCCAGGGGATTCACCCCTCCACTTT
CDR3: CASSTGPGDSPLHF

V: TRBV7-3
length: 14
size: .
D: .
J: TRBJ2-2
DNA: TGTGCCAGCAGCTTTGCCCAGAACACCGGGGAGCTGTTTTTT
CDR3: CASSFAQNTGELFF

V: TRBV7-9
length: 15
size: .
D: .
J: TRBJ2-1
DNA: TGTGCCAGCAGCTCCACGGGGCGGACCTACAATGAGCAGTTCTTC
CDR3: CASSSTGRTYNEQFF

V: TRBV12-3/TRBV12-4
length: 15
size: .
D: TRBD2
J: TRBJ2-3
DNA: TGTGCCAGCAGACTGCGGGGGGGCCAACCAGATACGCAGTATTTT
CDR3: CASRLRGGQPDTQYF

V: TRBV4-3
length: 14
size: .
D: .
J: TRBJ1-2
DNA: TGCGCCAGCAGCCAAGAGACCAAAGCACTTGGCTACACCTTC
CDR3: CASSQETKALGYTF

V: TRBV10-2
length: 13
size: few
D: .
J: TRBJ1-4
DNA: TGCGCCAGCAGTGAGCCAGGATCAGGAAAACTGTTTTTT
CDR3: CASSEPGSGKLFF

V: TRBV30
length: 14
size: .
D: .
J: TRBJ2-7
DNA: TGTGCCTGGACCCAACCTGGTACCGCGCACGAGCAGTACTTC
CDR3: CAWTQPGTAHEQYF

V: TRBV7-2
length: 11
size: .
D: .
J: TRBJ1-2
DNA: TGTGCCAGCACCAGGGGTTCGGGCTACACCTTC
CDR3: CASTRGSGYTF

V: TRBV4-1
length: 15
size: .
D: .
J: TRBJ1-4
DNA: TGCGCCAGCGGATATCGGGATGGAGAAAATGAAAAACTGTTTTTT
CDR3: CASGYRDGENEKLFF

V: TRBV7-9
length: 14
size: few
D: .
J: TRBJ1-4
DNA: TGTGCCAGCAGCCCCGACTTCGATAATGAAAAACTGTTTTTT
CDR3: CASSPDFDNEKLFF

V: TRBV3-1
length: 16
size: .
D: .
J: TRBJ1-2
DNA: TGTGCCTGCACCCAAGAAATTGGACAGATAAACTATGGCTACACCTTC
CDR3: CACTQEIGQINYGYTF

V: TRBV6-1
length: 14
size: .
D: TRBD1
J: TRBJ1-2
DNA: TGTGCCAGCAGTCCACAGGGGGCGGGGTATGGCTACACCTTC
CDR3: CASSPQGAGYGYTF

V: TRBV5-4
length: 16
size: .
D: .
J: TRBJ2-5
DNA: TGTGCCAGCAGCTCGCCCCGGGCGGACCGTACCGAGACCCAGTACTTC
CDR3: CASSSPRADRTETQYF

V: TRBV5-1
length: 15
size: few
D: TRBD1
J: TRBJ2-7
DNA: TGCGCCAGCAGCTCTCGAGGGACAGGGGAATACGAGCAGTACTTC
CDR3: CASSSRGTGEYEQYF

V: TRBV20-1
length: 15
size: few
D: .
J: TRBJ2-1
DNA: TGCAGTGCTAGGGGACGGTCTAGCTCCTACAATGAGCAGTTCTTC
CDR3: CSARGRSSSYNEQFF

V: TRBV11-3
length: 16
size: many
D: .
J: TRBJ2-1
DNA: TGTGCCAGCAGCGTTGGACAGTCGAGCTCCTACAATGAGCAGTTCTTC
CDR3: CASSVGQSSSYNEQFF

V: TRBV6-4
length: 14
size: few
D: .
J: TRBJ1-5
DNA: TGTGCCAGCAGAACAGGGCACCCCAATCAGCCCCAGCATTTT
CDR3: CASRTGHPNQPQHF

V: TRBV4-2
length: 13
size: few
D: .
J: TRBJ2-3
DNA: TGTGCCAGCAACGGGGGTAGCACAGATACGCAGTATTTT
CDR3: CASNGGSTDTQYF

V: TRBV24-1
length: 14
size: .
D: .
J: TRBJ2-5
DNA: TGTGCCACCAGTGACCCCCGAGGAGGGGAGACCCAGTACTTC
CDR3: CATSDPRGGETQYF

V: TRBV7-9
length: 16
size: .
D: .
J: TRBJ2-3
DNA: TGTGCCAGCAGCTTAAGTCCGGGGACTAGCACAGATACGCAGTATTTT
CDR3: CASSLSPGTSTDTQYF

V: TRBV4-3
length: 16
size: .
D: .
J: TRBJ2-3
DNA: TGCGCCAGCAGCCAAGGACGGAACCTCCCTCCGGATACGCAGTATTTT
CDR3: CASSQGRNLPPDTQYF

V: TRBV4-3
length: 19
size: .
D: TRBD2
J: TRBJ2-1
DNA: TGCGCCAGCAGCCGCTTACCTAGGACTAGCGGGGGACCATACAATGAGCAGTTCTTC
CDR3: CASSRLPRTSGGPYNEQFF

V: TRBV27
length: 13
size: few
D: .
J: TRBJ2-3
DNA: TGTGCCAGCACAGACAGGAGCTCCGATACGCAGTATTTT
CDR3: CASTDRSSDTQYF

V: TRBV20-1
length: 14
size: few
D: TRBD1
J: TRBJ1-5
DNA: TGCAGTGCTAGAGAACTGACAGGGAATCAGCCCCAGCATTTT
CDR3: CSARELTGNQPQHF

V: TRBV24-1
length: 20
size: .
D: TRBD2
J: TRBJ2-5
DNA: TGTGCCACCTCCGAAGGGGGGGCTGGAGTTAGCGGGGGGGCCTGGGAGACCCAGTACTTC
CDR3: CATSEGGAGVSGGAWETQYF

V: TRBV5-1
length: 14
size: .
D: TRBD2
J: TRBJ2-7
DNA: TGCGCCAGCAGCTTAATTTCTAGCGGAGACGAGCAGTACTTC
CDR3: CASSLISSGDEQYF

V: TRBV15
length: 14
size: .
D: .
J: TRBJ2-6
DNA: TGTGCCACCAGCAGCGCGGTGGGGGCCAACGTCCTGACTTTC
CDR3: CATSSAVGANVLTF

V: TRBV5-1
length: 13
size: many
D: .
J: TRBJ2-3
DNA: TGTGCCAGCAGTTTAGGCCGCACAGATACGCAGTATTTT
CDR3: CASSLGRTDTQYF

V: TRBV2
length: 14
size: .
D: .
J: TRBJ2-2
DNA: TGTGCCAGCAGGCCCGCAGGGAACACCGGGGAGCTGTTTTTT
CDR3: CASRPAGNTGELFF

V: TRBV15
length: 13
size: many
D: TRBD1
J: TRBJ2-7
DNA: TGTGCCACCAGTACCGGGACAGGCTACGAGCAGTACTTC
CDR3: CATSTGTGYEQYF

V: TRBV7-7
length: 13
size: few
D: TRBD2
J: TRBJ2-5
DNA: TGTGCTAGCGCAATCCGGGGGGGAGAGACCCAGTACTTC
CDR3: CASAIRGGETQYF